This T cell receptor (beta chain) was recorded in a study of blood T cell repertoires in COVID-19. Background on the study: From the United States, Italy and Spain came samples of acute and convalescent COVID-19. PBMCs, B-cell-depleted T cells, or T cells provided the cDNA or gDNA that made up the material.

Per the original data handling: Reference gene primer amplification yielded estimated nucleated cell counts. Only in-frame clones appear in the TCRdb table, and some are missing; sequencing was by immunoSEQ multiplex PCR. For V, J and clone size, that table is used; D and trimming come from the DNA. The table records fewer than 100,000 clones, around 75% of them present only once. The receptor was derived from a man aged 70-80 years with acute or convalescent COVID-19. The source material was peripheral blood.

The CDR3 DNA reads as TGTGCCAGCAGCCAAGACGGACTAGCGGGTTCCTACAATGAGCAGTTCTTC. Its protein is CASSQDGLAGSYNEQFF. This sequence joins TRBV4-2 and TRBJ2-1, with 11 bases identical to TRBD2. This CDR3 has 17 residues. The germline gives CDR1 LGHNA, CDR2 YNFKEQ. V was pared by 0 bases and J by 1 base, with 2 bases of the junction left unmatched.